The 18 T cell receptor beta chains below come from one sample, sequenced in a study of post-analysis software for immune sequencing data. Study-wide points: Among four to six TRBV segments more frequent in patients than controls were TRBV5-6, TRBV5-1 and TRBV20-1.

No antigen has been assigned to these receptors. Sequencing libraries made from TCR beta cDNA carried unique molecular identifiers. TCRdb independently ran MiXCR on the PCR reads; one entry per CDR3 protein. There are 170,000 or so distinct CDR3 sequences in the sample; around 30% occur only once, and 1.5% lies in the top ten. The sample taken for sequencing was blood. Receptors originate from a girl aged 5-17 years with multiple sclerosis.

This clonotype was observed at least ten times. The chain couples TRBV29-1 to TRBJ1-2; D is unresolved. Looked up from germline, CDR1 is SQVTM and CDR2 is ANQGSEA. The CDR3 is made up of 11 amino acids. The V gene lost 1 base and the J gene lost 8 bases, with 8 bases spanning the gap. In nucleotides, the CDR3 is TGCAGCGTTGAAGTACGATACGGCTACACCTTC. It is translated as CSVEVRYGYTF.

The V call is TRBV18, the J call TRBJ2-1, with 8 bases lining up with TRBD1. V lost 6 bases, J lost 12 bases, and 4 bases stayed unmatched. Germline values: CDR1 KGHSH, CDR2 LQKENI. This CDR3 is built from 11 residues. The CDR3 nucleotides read TGTGCCAGCTCGACAGGGGCCGGGCAGTTCTTC. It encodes CASSTGAGQFF.

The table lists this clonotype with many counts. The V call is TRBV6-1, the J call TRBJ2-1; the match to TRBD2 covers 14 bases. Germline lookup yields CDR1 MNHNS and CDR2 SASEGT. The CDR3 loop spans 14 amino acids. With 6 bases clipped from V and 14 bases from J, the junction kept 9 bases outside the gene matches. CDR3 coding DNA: TGTGCCAGCAGCGCTCCGGGACTAGCGGGAGCTGAGTTCTTC. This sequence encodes CASSAPGLAGAEFF.

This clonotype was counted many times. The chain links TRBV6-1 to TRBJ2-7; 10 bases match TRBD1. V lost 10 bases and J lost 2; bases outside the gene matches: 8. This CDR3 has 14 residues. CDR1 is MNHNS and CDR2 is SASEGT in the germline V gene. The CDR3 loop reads CAIHGGTGAYEQYF. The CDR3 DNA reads TGTGCCATACACGGAGGGACAGGGGCCTACGAGCAGTACTTC.

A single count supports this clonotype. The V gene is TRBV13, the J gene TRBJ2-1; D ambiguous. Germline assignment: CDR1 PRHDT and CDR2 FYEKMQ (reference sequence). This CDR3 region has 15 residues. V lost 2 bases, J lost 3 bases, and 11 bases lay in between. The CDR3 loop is CASSLSLLLYNEQFF. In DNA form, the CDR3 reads TGTGCCAGCAGCTTAAGCCTACTCCTCTACAATGAGCAGTTCTTC.

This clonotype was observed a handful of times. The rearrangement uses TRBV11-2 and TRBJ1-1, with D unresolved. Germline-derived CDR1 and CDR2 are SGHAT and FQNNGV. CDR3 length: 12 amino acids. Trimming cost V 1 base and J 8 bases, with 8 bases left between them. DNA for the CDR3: TGTGCCAGCAGCTTAGTAGCGGGGGAAGCTTTCTTT. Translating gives CASSLVAGEAFF.

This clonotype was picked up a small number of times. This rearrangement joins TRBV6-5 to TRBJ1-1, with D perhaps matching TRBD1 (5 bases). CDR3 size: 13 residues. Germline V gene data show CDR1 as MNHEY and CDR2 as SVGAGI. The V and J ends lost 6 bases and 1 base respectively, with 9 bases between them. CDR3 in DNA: TGTGCCAGCAGGCCTCAGGGGAACACTGAAGCTTTCTTT. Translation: CASRPQGNTEAFF.

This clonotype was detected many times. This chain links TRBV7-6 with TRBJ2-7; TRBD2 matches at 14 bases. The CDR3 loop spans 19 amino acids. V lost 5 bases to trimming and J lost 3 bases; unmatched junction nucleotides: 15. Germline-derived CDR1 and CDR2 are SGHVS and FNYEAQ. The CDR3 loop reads CASSPRPGTSGSGNYEQYF. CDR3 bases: TGTGCCAGCAGCCCCCGGCCCGGGACTAGCGGGAGTGGGAACTACGAGCAGTACTTC.

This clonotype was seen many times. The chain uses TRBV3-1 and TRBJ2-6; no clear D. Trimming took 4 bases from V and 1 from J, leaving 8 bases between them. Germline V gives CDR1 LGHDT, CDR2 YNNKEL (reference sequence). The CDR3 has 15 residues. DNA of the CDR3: TGTGCCAGCAGCCCACGGATATCTGGGGCCAACGTCCTGACTTTC. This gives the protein CASSPRISGANVLTF.

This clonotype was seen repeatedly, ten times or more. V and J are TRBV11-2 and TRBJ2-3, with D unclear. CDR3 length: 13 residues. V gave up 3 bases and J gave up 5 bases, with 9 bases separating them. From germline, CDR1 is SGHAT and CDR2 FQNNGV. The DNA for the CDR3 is TGTGCCAGCAGCTTCGATCTCCGAGATACGCAGTATTTT. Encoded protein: CASSFDLRDTQYF. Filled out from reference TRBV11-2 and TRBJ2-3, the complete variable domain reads EAGVAQSPRYKIIEKRQSVAFWCNPISGHATLYWYQQILGQGPKLLIQFQNNGVVDDSQLPKDRFSAERLKGVDSTLKIQPAKLEDSAVYLCASSFDLRDTQYFGPGTRLTVL.

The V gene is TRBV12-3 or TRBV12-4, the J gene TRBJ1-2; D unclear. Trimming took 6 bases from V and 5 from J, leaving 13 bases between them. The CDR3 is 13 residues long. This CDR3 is CASSLYQEYGYTF. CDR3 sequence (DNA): TGTGCCAGCAGCCTATATCAGGAGTATGGCTACACCTTC.

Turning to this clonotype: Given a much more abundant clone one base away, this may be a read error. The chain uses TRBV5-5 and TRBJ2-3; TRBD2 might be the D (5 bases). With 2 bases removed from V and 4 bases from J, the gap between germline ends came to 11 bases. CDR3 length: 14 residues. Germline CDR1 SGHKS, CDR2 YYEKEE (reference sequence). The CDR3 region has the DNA TGTGCCAGCAGCTTTGGACTCAGCGCAGATACGCAGTATTTT. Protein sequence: CASSFGLSADTQYF.

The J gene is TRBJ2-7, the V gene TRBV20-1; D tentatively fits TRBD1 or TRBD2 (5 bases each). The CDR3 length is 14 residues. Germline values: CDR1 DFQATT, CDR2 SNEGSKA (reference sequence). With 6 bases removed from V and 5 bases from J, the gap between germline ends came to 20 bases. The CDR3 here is CSAEGSGNPHEQYF. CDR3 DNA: TGCAGTGCCGAGGGGAGCGGTAATCCCCACGAGCAGTACTTC.

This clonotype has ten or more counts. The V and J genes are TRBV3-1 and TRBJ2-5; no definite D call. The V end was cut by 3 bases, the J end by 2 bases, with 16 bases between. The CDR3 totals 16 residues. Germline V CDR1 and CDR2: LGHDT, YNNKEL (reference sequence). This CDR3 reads CASSQYSTSQQETQYF. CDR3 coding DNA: TGTGCCAGCAGCCAGTATAGTACTTCTCAACAAGAGACCCAGTACTTC.

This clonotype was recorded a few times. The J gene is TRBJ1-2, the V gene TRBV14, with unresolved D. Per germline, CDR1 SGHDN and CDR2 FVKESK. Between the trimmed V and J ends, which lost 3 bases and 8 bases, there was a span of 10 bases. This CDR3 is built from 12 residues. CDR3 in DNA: TGTGCCAGCAGCCAGGCAAGAATCGGCTACACCTTC. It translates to CASSQARIGYTF.

The chain's CDR3 is CASSLKLQGDTQYF. CDR3 DNA: TGTGCCAGCAGCTTAAAATTACAAGGGGATACGCAGTATTTT. The genes are TRBV13 and TRBJ2-3; unclear D gene. V shed 2 bases and J shed 6 bases, with 12 bases lying between them. The CDR3 sequence is 14 residues long. CDR1 is PRHDT and CDR2 is FYEKMQ in the germline V gene (reference sequence).

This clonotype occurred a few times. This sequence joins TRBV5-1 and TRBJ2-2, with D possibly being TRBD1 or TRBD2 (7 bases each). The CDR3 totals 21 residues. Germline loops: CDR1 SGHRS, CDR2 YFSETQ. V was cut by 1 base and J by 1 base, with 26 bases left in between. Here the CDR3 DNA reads TGCGCCAGCAGCTTGAGGGCCTCGACAGGGCGAGCTAGCGGGAACACCGGGGAGCTGTTTTTT. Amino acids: CASSLRASTGRASGNTGELFF.

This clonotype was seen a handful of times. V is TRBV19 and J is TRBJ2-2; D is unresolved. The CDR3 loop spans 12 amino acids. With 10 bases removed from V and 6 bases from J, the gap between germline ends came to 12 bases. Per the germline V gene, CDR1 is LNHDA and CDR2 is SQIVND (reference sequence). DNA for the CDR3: TGTGCCACCATTCGGGTAGCCGGGGAGCTGTTTTTT. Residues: CATIRVAGELFF.